These T cell receptor beta chains were read from a single sample in a study of Ad26.COV2.S vaccination and SARS-CoV-2 variants. TCRdb keeps only in-frame clones here, not all; method: immunoSEQ multiplex PCR. The data contain under 550,000 clones, 80% to 95% of them singletons. This material consisted of peripheral blood, taken in a trial of Ad26.COV2.S vaccine versus placebo. The receptors shown here come from a person aged 18-65 years who received the Ad26.COV2.S COVID-19 vaccine or a placebo. CDR3s include the opening cysteine and the closing phenylalanine or tryptophan. The order of the fields is CDR3 protein, CDR3 DNA, CDR3 length, clone size, J gene, D gene, V gene. A D gene is named only where the DNA matches it firmly. Rows may omit the clone size; those that give it use once, few, many or a size class.

cdr3_aa: CASSQYPGTGVGGDTEAFF
cdr3_nt: TGTGCCAGCAGCCAATATCCCGGGACAGGTGTTGGAGGGGACACTGAAGCTTTCTTT
cdr3_length: 19
clone_size: .
j_call: TRBJ1-1
d_call: TRBD1
v_call: TRBV4-2

cdr3_aa: CASSGTAEQNTEAFF
cdr3_nt: TGCGCCAGTTCCGGGACAGCAGAACAGAACACTGAAGCTTTCTTT
cdr3_length: 15
clone_size: .
j_call: TRBJ1-1
d_call: TRBD1
v_call: TRBV5-1

cdr3_aa: CASRGLAGGTGELFF
cdr3_nt: TGTGCCAGCAGAGGACTAGCGGGAGGGACCGGGGAGCTGTTTTTT
cdr3_length: 15
clone_size: .
j_call: TRBJ2-2
d_call: TRBD2
v_call: TRBV9

cdr3_aa: CASSSLLTGYEQYF
cdr3_nt: TGCGCCAGCAGCTCACTATTAACAGGCTACGAGCAGTACTTC
cdr3_length: 14
clone_size: .
j_call: TRBJ2-7
d_call: .
v_call: TRBV5-1

cdr3_aa: CAIRGPGGDEQYF
cdr3_nt: TGTGCCATCAGAGGACCCGGAGGGGACGAGCAGTACTTC
cdr3_length: 13
clone_size: .
j_call: TRBJ2-7
d_call: .
v_call: TRBV10-3

cdr3_aa: CASQQRGENTEAFF
cdr3_nt: TGTGCCAGTCAGCAACGGGGAGAGAACACTGAAGCTTTCTTT
cdr3_length: 14
clone_size: .
j_call: TRBJ1-1
d_call: .
v_call: TRBV7-9

cdr3_aa: CASSYGRERETQYF
cdr3_nt: TGTGCCAGCAGTTACGGGCGGGAACGGGAGACCCAGTACTTC
cdr3_length: 14
clone_size: .
j_call: TRBJ2-5
d_call: .
v_call: TRBV6-2/TRBV6-3

cdr3_aa: CASSQGLNNSPLHF
cdr3_nt: TGTGCCAGCAGCCAAGGACTGAATAATTCACCCCTCCACTTT
cdr3_length: 14
clone_size: .
j_call: TRBJ1-6
d_call: .
v_call: TRBV7-9

cdr3_aa: CASSQGDGAGEWGTDTQYF
cdr3_nt: TGTGCCAGCAGCCAAGGGGACGGGGCGGGAGAATGGGGCACAGATACGCAGTATTTT
cdr3_length: 19
clone_size: .
j_call: TRBJ2-3
d_call: TRBD2
v_call: TRBV3-1/TRBV3-2

cdr3_aa: CASSYSRTPTGQFF
cdr3_nt: TGTGCCAGCAGTTACTCTAGGACCCCTACAGGGCAGTTCTTC
cdr3_length: 14
clone_size: once
j_call: TRBJ2-1
d_call: .
v_call: TRBV6-5

cdr3_aa: CASSYQRGNNQPQHF
cdr3_nt: TGTGCCAGCAGTTACCAAAGGGGAAACAATCAGCCCCAGCATTTT
cdr3_length: 15
clone_size: .
j_call: TRBJ1-5
d_call: .
v_call: TRBV6-5

cdr3_aa: CASSFRQGGVGNQPQHF
cdr3_nt: TGTGCCAGCAGTTTCCGGCAGGGGGGAGTTGGCAATCAGCCCCAGCATTTT
cdr3_length: 17
clone_size: .
j_call: TRBJ1-5
d_call: TRBD1
v_call: TRBV28

cdr3_aa: CSASLGLGDQPQHF
cdr3_nt: TGCAGTGCTAGTTTGGGGCTTGGGGATCAGCCCCAGCATTTT
cdr3_length: 14
clone_size: .
j_call: TRBJ1-5
d_call: .
v_call: TRBV20-1

cdr3_aa: CSVDQGSYEQYF
cdr3_nt: TGCAGCGTTGATCAGGGGTCCTACGAGCAGTACTTC
cdr3_length: 12
clone_size: .
j_call: TRBJ2-7
d_call: .
v_call: TRBV29-1

cdr3_aa: CASSRRGHNTNTGELFF
cdr3_nt: TGTGCCAGCAGCCGACGGGGCCACAACACGAACACCGGGGAGCTGTTTTTT
cdr3_length: 17
clone_size: .
j_call: TRBJ2-2
d_call: .
v_call: TRBV9

cdr3_aa: CASSNRGGGYTF
cdr3_nt: TGTGCCAGCAGTAACAGGGGAGGTGGCTACACCTTC
cdr3_length: 12
clone_size: .
j_call: TRBJ1-2
d_call: TRBD1
v_call: TRBV27

cdr3_aa: CASSQSENSPLHF
cdr3_nt: TGTGCCAGCAGCCAATCTGAAAATTCACCCCTCCACTTT
cdr3_length: 13
clone_size: .
j_call: TRBJ1-6
d_call: .
v_call: TRBV3-1/TRBV3-2

cdr3_aa: CAFDRGSSYNEQFF
cdr3_nt: TGTGCCTTTGACAGGGGGAGCTCCTACAATGAGCAGTTCTTC
cdr3_length: 14
clone_size: .
j_call: TRBJ2-1
d_call: TRBD1
v_call: TRBV30

cdr3_aa: CASSPRGGDTQYF
cdr3_nt: TGTGCCAGCAGCCCTAGGGGGGGAGATACGCAGTATTTT
cdr3_length: 13
clone_size: .
j_call: TRBJ2-3
d_call: .
v_call: TRBV7-9

cdr3_aa: CASRLQGYNEQFF
cdr3_nt: TGTGCCAGCAGACTACAGGGCTACAATGAGCAGTTCTTC
cdr3_length: 13
clone_size: .
j_call: TRBJ2-1
d_call: .
v_call: TRBV27

cdr3_aa: CASSFTLSYEQYF
cdr3_nt: TGTGCCAGCAGTTTTACCCTATCCTACGAGCAGTACTTC
cdr3_length: 13
clone_size: once
j_call: TRBJ2-7
d_call: .
v_call: TRBV12-3/TRBV12-4

cdr3_aa: CSVGDPGQPNYGYTF
cdr3_nt: TGCAGCGTTGGAGACCCAGGGCAGCCCAACTATGGCTACACCTTC
cdr3_length: 15
clone_size: .
j_call: TRBJ1-2
d_call: .
v_call: TRBV29-1

cdr3_aa: CASSYMGPLGELFF
cdr3_nt: TGTGCCAGCAGTTACATGGGACCCCTCGGGGAGCTGTTTTTT
cdr3_length: 14
clone_size: .
j_call: TRBJ2-2
d_call: .
v_call: TRBV6-5

cdr3_aa: CASSLKNTGELFF
cdr3_nt: TGTGCCAGCAGCCTCAAAAACACCGGGGAGCTGTTTTTT
cdr3_length: 13
clone_size: .
j_call: TRBJ2-2
d_call: .
v_call: TRBV7-6

cdr3_aa: CASSSGTRAETQYF
cdr3_nt: TGTGCCAGCAGTTCCGGGACGCGCGCAGAGACCCAGTACTTC
cdr3_length: 14
clone_size: .
j_call: TRBJ2-5
d_call: .
v_call: TRBV5-4

cdr3_aa: CASSIETGHSNQPQHF
cdr3_nt: TGTGCCAGTAGTATAGAGACAGGCCATAGCAATCAGCCCCAGCATTTT
cdr3_length: 16
clone_size: .
j_call: TRBJ1-5
d_call: .
v_call: TRBV19

cdr3_aa: CASSVDRGRGQGNTIYF
cdr3_nt: TGTGCCAGCAGCGTAGATCGGGGCAGGGGGCAGGGAAACACCATATATTTT
cdr3_length: 17
clone_size: .
j_call: TRBJ1-3
d_call: TRBD1
v_call: TRBV9

cdr3_aa: CASSVPGQVETHEQYF
cdr3_nt: TGTGCCAGCAGTGTCCCGGGACAAGTTGAGACCCACGAGCAGTACTTC
cdr3_length: 16
clone_size: once
j_call: TRBJ2-7
d_call: .
v_call: TRBV28

cdr3_aa: CASSLGLQFAGGDTEAFF
cdr3_nt: TGTGCCAGCAGCTTAGGTTTACAGTTTGCCGGAGGAGACACTGAAGCTTTCTTT
cdr3_length: 18
clone_size: .
j_call: TRBJ1-1
d_call: .
v_call: TRBV7-9

cdr3_aa: CATRRGAGNTEAFF
cdr3_nt: TGTGCAACTCGTCGGGGGGCGGGGAACACTGAAGCTTTCTTT
cdr3_length: 14
clone_size: .
j_call: TRBJ1-1
d_call: .
v_call: TRBV6-5

cdr3_aa: CASSQRFRTANTGELFF
cdr3_nt: TGCGCCAGCAGCCAAAGGTTCCGGACAGCGAACACCGGGGAGCTGTTTTTT
cdr3_length: 17
clone_size: .
j_call: TRBJ2-2
d_call: .
v_call: TRBV4-1

cdr3_aa: CASSLGSGANVLTF
cdr3_nt: TGTGCCAGCAGCCTCGGGTCTGGGGCCAACGTCCTGACTTTC
cdr3_length: 14
clone_size: .
j_call: TRBJ2-6
d_call: .
v_call: TRBV3-1/TRBV3-2

cdr3_aa: CASSLVSYEQYF
cdr3_nt: TGTGCCAGCAGCTTAGTCTCCTACGAGCAGTACTTC
cdr3_length: 12
clone_size: .
j_call: TRBJ2-7
d_call: .
v_call: TRBV7-8

cdr3_aa: CASRDSAQNQPQHF
cdr3_nt: TGTGCCAGCAGGGACAGCGCCCAAAATCAGCCCCAGCATTTT
cdr3_length: 14
clone_size: few
j_call: TRBJ1-5
d_call: TRBD1
v_call: TRBV19

cdr3_aa: CAWSAGFGYEQYF
cdr3_nt: TGTGCCTGGAGTGCAGGGTTCGGGTACGAGCAGTACTTC
cdr3_length: 13
clone_size: .
j_call: TRBJ2-7
d_call: .
v_call: TRBV30

cdr3_aa: CATGDRGRADTQYF
cdr3_nt: TGTGCCACGGGCGACAGGGGGCGTGCAGATACGCAGTATTTT
cdr3_length: 14
clone_size: .
j_call: TRBJ2-3
d_call: TRBD1
v_call: TRBV24-1

cdr3_aa: CASSYSRGRIPYYNEQFF
cdr3_nt: TGTGCCAGCAGTTACTCACGCGGGAGGATCCCTTATTACAATGAGCAGTTCTTC
cdr3_length: 18
clone_size: .
j_call: TRBJ2-1
d_call: TRBD2
v_call: TRBV6-2/TRBV6-3

cdr3_aa: CAIKQGSSTDTQYF
cdr3_nt: TGTGCCATCAAACAGGGATCTAGCACAGATACGCAGTATTTT
cdr3_length: 14
clone_size: .
j_call: TRBJ2-3
d_call: .
v_call: TRBV2

cdr3_aa: CASSTRDENTGELFF
cdr3_nt: TGTGCCAGCAGCACCCGGGACGAGAACACCGGGGAGCTGTTTTTT
cdr3_length: 15
clone_size: many
j_call: TRBJ2-2
d_call: .
v_call: TRBV9

cdr3_aa: CASSSRNSYEQYF
cdr3_nt: TGTGCCAGCAGTTCCAGGAACTCCTACGAGCAGTACTTC
cdr3_length: 13
clone_size: .
j_call: TRBJ2-7
d_call: .
v_call: TRBV7-9

cdr3_aa: CASNQGEEELFF
cdr3_nt: TGTGCCAGCAATCAGGGAGAGGAGGAGCTGTTTTTT
cdr3_length: 12
clone_size: .
j_call: TRBJ2-2
d_call: .
v_call: TRBV28

cdr3_aa: CASSLQDSMNTEAFF
cdr3_nt: TGTGCCAGCAGCTTACAGGACAGTATGAACACTGAAGCTTTCTTT
cdr3_length: 15
clone_size: .
j_call: TRBJ1-1
d_call: .
v_call: TRBV7-9

cdr3_aa: CASSLDRGSYEQYF
cdr3_nt: TGCGCCAGCAGCTTGGACAGGGGCTCCTACGAGCAGTACTTC
cdr3_length: 14
clone_size: .
j_call: TRBJ2-7
d_call: TRBD1
v_call: TRBV5-1

cdr3_aa: CASSLDIPPRCYNTQYF
cdr3_nt: TGTGCCAGCAGCTTAGATATCCCCCCCCGATGCTACAATACGCAGTATTTT
cdr3_length: 17
clone_size: .
j_call: TRBJ2-3
d_call: .
v_call: TRBV11-3